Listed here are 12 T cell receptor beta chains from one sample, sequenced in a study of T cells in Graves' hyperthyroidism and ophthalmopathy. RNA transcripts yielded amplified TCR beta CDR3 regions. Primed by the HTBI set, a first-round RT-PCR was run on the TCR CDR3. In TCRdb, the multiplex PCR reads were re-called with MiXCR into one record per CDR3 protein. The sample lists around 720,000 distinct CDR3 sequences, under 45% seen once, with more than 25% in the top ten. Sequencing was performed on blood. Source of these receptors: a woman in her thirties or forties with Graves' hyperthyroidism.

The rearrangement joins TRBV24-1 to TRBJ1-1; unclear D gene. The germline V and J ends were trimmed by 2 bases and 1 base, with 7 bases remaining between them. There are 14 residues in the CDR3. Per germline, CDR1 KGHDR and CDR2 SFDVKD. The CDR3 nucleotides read TGTGCCACCAGTGATTCCAGCGGGAACACTGAAGCTTTCTTT. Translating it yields CATSDSSGNTEAFF.

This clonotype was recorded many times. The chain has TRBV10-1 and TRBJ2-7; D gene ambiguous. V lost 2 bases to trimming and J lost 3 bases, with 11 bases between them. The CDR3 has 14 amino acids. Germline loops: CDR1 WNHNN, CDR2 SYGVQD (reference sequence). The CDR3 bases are TGCGCCAGCAGTGAGAACTCGGACGGCTACGAGCAGTACTTC. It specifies CASSENSDGYEQYF.

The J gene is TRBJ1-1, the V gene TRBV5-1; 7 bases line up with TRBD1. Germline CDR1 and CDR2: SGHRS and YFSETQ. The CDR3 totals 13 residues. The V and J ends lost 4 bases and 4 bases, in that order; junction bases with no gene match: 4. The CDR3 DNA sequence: TGCGCCAGCAGCGGGACAGAAATCACTGAAGCTTTCTTT. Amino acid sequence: CASSGTEITEAFF.

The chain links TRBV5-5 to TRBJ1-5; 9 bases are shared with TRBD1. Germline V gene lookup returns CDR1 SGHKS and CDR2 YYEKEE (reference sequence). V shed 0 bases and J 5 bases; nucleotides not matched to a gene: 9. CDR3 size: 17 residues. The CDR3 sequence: CASSLAFDRGIDQPQHF. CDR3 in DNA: TGTGCCAGCAGCTTGGCCTTCGACAGGGGGATCGATCAGCCCCAGCATTTT.

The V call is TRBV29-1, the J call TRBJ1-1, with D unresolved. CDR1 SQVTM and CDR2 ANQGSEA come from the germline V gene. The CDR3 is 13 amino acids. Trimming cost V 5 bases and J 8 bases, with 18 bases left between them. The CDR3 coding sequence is TGCAGCGTTTCCGAAATGGACGGAAGAGAAGCTTTCTTT. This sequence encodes CSVSEMDGREAFF.

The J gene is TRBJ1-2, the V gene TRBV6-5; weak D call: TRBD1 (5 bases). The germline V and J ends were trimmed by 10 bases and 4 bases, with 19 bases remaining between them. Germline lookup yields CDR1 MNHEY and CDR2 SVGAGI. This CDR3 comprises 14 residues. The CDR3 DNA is TGTGCCACCCGAAGGGGACGAATTCCCTATGGCTACACCTTC. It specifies CATRRGRIPYGYTF.

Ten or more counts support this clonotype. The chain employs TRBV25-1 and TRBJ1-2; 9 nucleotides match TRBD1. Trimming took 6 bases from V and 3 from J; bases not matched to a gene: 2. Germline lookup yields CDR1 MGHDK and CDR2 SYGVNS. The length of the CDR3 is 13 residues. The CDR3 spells CASSRDRDYGYTF. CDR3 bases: TGTGCCAGCAGCCGGGACAGGGACTATGGCTACACCTTC.

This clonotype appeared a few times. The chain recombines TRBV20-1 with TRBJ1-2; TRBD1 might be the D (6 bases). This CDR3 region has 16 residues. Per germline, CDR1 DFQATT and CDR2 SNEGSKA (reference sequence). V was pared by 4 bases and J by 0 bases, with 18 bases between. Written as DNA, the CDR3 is TGCAGTGCTATCGACCCCGGGGACAATACTAACTATGGCTACACCTTC. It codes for CSAIDPGDNTNYGYTF.

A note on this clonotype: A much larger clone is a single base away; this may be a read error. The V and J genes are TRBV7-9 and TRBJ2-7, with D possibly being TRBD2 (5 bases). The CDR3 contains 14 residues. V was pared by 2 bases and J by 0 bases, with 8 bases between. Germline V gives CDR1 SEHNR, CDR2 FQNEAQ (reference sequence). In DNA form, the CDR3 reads TGTGCCAGCAGCTTATTGGGGAGCTCCTACGAGCAGTACTTC. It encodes CASSLLGSSYEQYF.

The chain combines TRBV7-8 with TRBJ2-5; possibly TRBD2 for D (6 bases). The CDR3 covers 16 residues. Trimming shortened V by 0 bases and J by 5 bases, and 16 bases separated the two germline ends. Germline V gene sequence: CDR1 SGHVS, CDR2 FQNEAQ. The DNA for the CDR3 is TGTGCCAGCAGCTTAGCTATGGGGGGAGGTCAGGAGACCCAGTACTTC. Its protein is CASSLAMGGGQETQYF. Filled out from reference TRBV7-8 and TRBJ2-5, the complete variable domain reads GAGVSQSPRYKVAKRGQDVALRCDPISGHVSLFWYQQALGQGPEFLTYFQNEAQLDKSGLPSDRFFAERPEGSVSTLKIQRTQQEDSAVYLCASSLAMGGGQETQYFGPGTRLLVL.

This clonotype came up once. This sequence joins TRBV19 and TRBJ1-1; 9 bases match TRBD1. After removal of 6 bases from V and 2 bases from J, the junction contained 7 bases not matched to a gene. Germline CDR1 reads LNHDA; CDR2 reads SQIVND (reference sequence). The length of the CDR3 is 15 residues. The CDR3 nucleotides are TGTGCCAGTAGAGGACAGGGGTTAAGAAACACTGAAGCTTTCTTT. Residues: CASRGQGLRNTEAFF. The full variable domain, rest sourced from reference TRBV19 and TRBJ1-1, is DGGITQSPKYLFRKEGQNVTLSCEQNLNHDAMYWYRQDPGQGLRLIYYSQIVNDFQKGDIAEGYSVSREKKESFPLTVTSAQKNPTAFYLCASRGQGLRNTEAFFGQGTRLTVV.

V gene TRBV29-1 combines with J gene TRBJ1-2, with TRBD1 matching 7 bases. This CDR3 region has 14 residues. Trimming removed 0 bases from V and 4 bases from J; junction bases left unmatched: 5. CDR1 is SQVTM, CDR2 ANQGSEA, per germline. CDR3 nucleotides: TGCAGCGTTGAAGAGGGGGACAGTCCCTATGGCTACACCTTC. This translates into CSVEEGDSPYGYTF.